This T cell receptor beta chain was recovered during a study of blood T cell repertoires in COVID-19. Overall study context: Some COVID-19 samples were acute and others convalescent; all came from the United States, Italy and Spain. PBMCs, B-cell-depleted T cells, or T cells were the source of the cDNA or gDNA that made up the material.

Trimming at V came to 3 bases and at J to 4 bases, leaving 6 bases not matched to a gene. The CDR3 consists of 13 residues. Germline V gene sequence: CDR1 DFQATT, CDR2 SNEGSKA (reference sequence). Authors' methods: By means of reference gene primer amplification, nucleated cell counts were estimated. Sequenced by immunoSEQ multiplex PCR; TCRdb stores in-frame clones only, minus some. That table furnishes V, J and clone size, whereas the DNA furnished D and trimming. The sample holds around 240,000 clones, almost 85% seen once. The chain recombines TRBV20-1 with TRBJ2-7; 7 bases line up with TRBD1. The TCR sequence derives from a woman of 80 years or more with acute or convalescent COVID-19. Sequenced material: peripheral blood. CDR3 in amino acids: CSASNRGRYEQYF. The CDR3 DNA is TGCAGTGCTAGTAACAGGGGAAGATACGAGCAGTACTTC.